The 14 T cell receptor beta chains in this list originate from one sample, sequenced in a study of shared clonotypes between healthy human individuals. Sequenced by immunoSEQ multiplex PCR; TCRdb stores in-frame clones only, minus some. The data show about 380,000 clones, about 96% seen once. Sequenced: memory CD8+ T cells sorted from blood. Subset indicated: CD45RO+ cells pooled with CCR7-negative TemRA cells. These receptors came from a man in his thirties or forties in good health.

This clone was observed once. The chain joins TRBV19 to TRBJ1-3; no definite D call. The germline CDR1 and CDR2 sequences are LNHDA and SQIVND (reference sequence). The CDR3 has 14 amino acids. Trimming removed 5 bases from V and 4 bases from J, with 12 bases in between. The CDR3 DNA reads TGTGCCAGTAGTCAAACCGGGTCCGGAAACACCATATATTTT. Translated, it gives CASSQTGSGNTIYF.

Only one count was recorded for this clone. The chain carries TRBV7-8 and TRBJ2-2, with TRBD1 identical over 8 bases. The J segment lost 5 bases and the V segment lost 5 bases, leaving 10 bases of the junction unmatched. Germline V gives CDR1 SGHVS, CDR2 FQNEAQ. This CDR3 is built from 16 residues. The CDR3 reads CASSQDRTGSTGELFF. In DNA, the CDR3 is TGTGCCAGCAGCCAGGACCGGACAGGGAGTACCGGGGAGCTGTTTTTT.

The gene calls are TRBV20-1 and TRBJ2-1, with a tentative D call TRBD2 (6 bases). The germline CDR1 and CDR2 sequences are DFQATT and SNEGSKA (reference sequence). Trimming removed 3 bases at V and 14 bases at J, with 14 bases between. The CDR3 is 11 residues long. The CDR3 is CSASFPGVEFF. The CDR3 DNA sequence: TGCAGTGCTAGTTTCCCGGGAGTGGAGTTCTTC.

The CDR3 spells CASRLAGSGGDTQYF. The CDR3 nucleotides are TGTGCCAGCAGATTAGCGGGATCGGGGGGAGATACGCAGTATTTT. The gene calls are TRBV28 and TRBJ2-3; TRBD2 agrees at 8 bases. Germline V gives CDR1 MDHEN, CDR2 SYDVKM. This CDR3 is 15 amino acids long. Trimming took 6 bases from V and 5 from J; bases not matched to a gene: 10.

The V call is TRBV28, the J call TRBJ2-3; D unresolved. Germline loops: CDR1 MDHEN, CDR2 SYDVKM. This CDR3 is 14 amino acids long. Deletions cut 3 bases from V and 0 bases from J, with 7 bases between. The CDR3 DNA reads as TGTGCCAGCAGTTTTTTAGGTAGCACAGATACGCAGTATTTT. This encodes CASSFLGSTDTQYF.

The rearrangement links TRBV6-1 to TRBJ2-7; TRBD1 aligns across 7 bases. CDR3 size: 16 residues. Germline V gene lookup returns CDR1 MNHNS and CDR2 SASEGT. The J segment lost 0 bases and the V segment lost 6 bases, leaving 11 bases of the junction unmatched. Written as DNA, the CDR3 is TGTGCCAGCAGGGAAAACCCCGGGACAGCCTCCTACGAGCAGTACTTC. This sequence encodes CASRENPGTASYEQYF.

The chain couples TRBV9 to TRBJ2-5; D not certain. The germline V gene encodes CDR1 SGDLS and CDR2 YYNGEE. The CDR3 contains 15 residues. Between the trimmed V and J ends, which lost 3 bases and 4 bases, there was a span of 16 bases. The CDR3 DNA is TGTGCCAGCAGCGAGAGGCCAGGCCATCCAGAGACCCAGTACTTC. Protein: CASSERPGHPETQYF.

The DNA for the CDR3 is TGTGCCAGCAGTTCGGGACTCTTTTCCTACGAGCAGTACTTC. Translating gives CASSSGLFSYEQYF. The rearrangement joins TRBV9 to TRBJ2-7; maybe TRBD2 (6 bases). Trimming left V 5 bases short and J 1 base short, with 13 bases between. CDR1 SGDLS and CDR2 YYNGEE come from the germline V gene. CDR3 length: 14 residues. The full variable domain, rest sourced from reference TRBV9 and TRBJ2-7, is DSGVTQTPKHLITATGQRVTLRCSPRSGDLSVYWYQQSLDQGLQFLIQYYNGEERAKGNILERFSAQQFPDLHSELNLSSLELGDSALYFCASSSGLFSYEQYFGPGTRLTVT.

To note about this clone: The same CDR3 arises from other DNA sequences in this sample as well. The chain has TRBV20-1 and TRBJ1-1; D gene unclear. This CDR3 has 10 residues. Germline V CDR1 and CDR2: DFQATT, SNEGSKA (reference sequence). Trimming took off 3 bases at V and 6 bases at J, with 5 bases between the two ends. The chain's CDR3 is CSASRAEAFF. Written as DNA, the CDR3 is TGCAGTGCTAGTAGGGCTGAAGCTTTCTTT.

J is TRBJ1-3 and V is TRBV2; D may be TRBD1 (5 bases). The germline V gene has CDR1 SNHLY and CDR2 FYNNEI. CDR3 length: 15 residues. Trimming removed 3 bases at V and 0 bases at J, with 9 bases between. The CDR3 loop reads CASSEGQSSGNTIYF. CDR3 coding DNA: TGTGCCAGCAGTGAGGGGCAGAGCTCTGGAAACACCATATATTTT.

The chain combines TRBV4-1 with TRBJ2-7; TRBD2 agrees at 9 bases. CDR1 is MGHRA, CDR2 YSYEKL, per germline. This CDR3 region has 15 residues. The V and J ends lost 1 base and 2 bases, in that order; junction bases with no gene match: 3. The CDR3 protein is CASSQGLAGTYEQYF. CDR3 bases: TGCGCCAGCAGCCAAGGGCTAGCGGGGACCTACGAGCAGTACTTC.

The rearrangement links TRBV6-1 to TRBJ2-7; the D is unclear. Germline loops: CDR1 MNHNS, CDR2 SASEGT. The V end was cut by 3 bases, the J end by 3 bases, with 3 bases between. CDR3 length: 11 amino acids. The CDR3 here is CASSDNYEQYF. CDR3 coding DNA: TGTGCCAGCAGTGATAACTACGAGCAGTACTTC.

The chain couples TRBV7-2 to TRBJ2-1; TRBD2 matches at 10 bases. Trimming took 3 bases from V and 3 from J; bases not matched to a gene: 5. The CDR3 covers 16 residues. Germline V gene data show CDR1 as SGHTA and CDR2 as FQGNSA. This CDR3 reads CASSLRTSGFYNEQFF. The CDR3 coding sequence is TGTGCCAGCAGCTTGAGGACTAGCGGATTCTACAATGAGCAGTTCTTC.

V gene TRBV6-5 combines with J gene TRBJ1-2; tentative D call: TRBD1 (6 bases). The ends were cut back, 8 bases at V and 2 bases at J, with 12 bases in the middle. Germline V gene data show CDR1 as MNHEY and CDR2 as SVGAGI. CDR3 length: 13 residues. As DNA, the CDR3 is TGTGCCAGCCATCGGACAGTCAACTATGGCTACACCTTC. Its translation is CASHRTVNYGYTF.